The rows below give T cell receptor beta chains drawn from one sample of a study of early T cells in non-severe SARS-CoV-2 infection. MiXCR, run by TCRdb on the 5' RACE reads, gives a single entry per CDR3 protein. Among around 100,000 distinct CDR3 sequences listed, under 15% were seen once. Sequencing was done on a sample of whole blood. The source is an adult who was a healthcare worker with PCR-confirmed SARS-CoV-2 infection or an uninfected control (not recorded which). Both conserved end residues are part of each CDR3. D genes are given only for firm matches. Rows give clone size only sometimes, using once, few, many, or a class for an expanded clone.

TRBD2,TRBJ2-7,many,TRBV12-3/TRBV12-4,TGTGCCAGCAGTTTGGGGGCGGGAGGTGAGCAGTACTTC,CASSLGAGGEQYF
-,TRBJ1-2,many,TRBV28,TGTGCCAGCACCACATCAGGGATAGGTGGCTACACCTTC,CASTTSGIGGYTF
-,TRBJ2-5,few,TRBV20-1,TGCAGTGCTAACCGGGACATAGAGACCCAGTACTTC,CSANRDIETQYF
-,TRBJ1-2,many,TRBV12-3/TRBV12-4,TGTGCCAGCCAGGGTAACTATGGCTACACCTTC,CASQGNYGYTF
-,TRBJ2-1,-,TRBV4-1,TGCGCCAGCAGCCAAGATCCGTGGAACAATGAGCAGTTCTTC,CASSQDPWNNEQFF
-,TRBJ2-7,-,TRBV29-1,TGCAGCGTTGAGCTGGCGGGGGCCTCCTACGAGCAGTACTTC,CSVELAGASYEQYF
-,TRBJ2-1,many,TRBV27,TGTGCCAGCAGCTCGCTAGCCTCGGGGGACAATGAGCAGTTCTTC,CASSSLASGDNEQFF
-,TRBJ2-3,many,TRBV10-3,TGTGCCGTCCAACAGGGCGCAGATACGCAGTATTTT,CAVQQGADTQYF
-,TRBJ2-5,few,TRBV11-2,TGTGCCAGCAGCTTAGATCGGATCGCCCGAGAGACCCAGTACTTC,CASSLDRIARETQYF
-,TRBJ2-6,few,TRBV9,TGTGCCAGCAGCCCTCTACTATCTGGGGCCAACGTCCTGACTTTC,CASSPLLSGANVLTF
TRBD1,TRBJ2-7,many,TRBV11-2,TGTGCCAGCAGCGAAATTACCGGGACAGGGTCGTACGAGCAGTACTTC,CASSEITGTGSYEQYF
-,TRBJ2-3,many,TRBV6-1,TGTGCCAGCGTCGTCGAATTCACAGATACGCAGTATTTT,CASVVEFTDTQYF
-,TRBJ2-7,-,TRBV19,TGTGCCAGTAGTCCGCAAAGAGGGAGCTACGAGCAGTACTTC,CASSPQRGSYEQYF
-,TRBJ2-3,many,TRBV11-2,TGTGCCAGCAGCACCCCAGGGACCTACACAGATACGCAGTATTTT,CASSTPGTYTDTQYF
TRBD2,TRBJ2-1,many,TRBV20-1,TGCAGTGCTAGAGATCGAGGACTAGCTAGGAATGAGCAGTTCTTC,CSARDRGLARNEQFF
-,TRBJ2-6,few,TRBV11-2,TGTGCCAGCAGTCGACAGGTGTCAGGGGCCAACGTCCTGACTTTC,CASSRQVSGANVLTF
-,TRBJ1-1,many,TRBV15,TGTGCCACCAGCAGAGATGTAGGGGGGTCTGAAGCTTTCTTT,CATSRDVGGSEAFF
TRBD2,TRBJ2-1,-,TRBV6-5,TGTGCCAGCAGTTACTCCGGGGCGGGGGACAATGAGCAGTTCTTC,CASSYSGAGDNEQFF